This section outlines one TCR beta chain sequence together with its context. This record comes from a study of blood T cell repertoires in COVID-19. Study-wide background: Spain, Italy and the United States supplied samples that represented acute and convalescent COVID-19. PBMCs, B-cell-depleted T cells, or T cells were the source of the cDNA or gDNA that made up the material.

Germline CDR1 is SGHDT and CDR2 is YYEEEE. This CDR3 contains 11 residues. The germline V and J ends were trimmed by 0 bases and 8 bases, with 5 bases remaining between them. The method was immunoSEQ multiplex PCR; TCRdb's version includes in-frame clones alone and lacks a portion of them. The sample shows approximately 91,000 clones, approximately 77% of them seen only once. Sequenced material: peripheral blood. The chain is built from TRBV5-6 and TRBJ1-2; D unresolved. This receptor was identified in a woman older than 75 with acute or convalescent COVID-19. For the CDR3, the DNA is TGTGCCAGCAGCTTGGAAAGCGGCTACACCTTC. Its translation: CASSLESGYTF. Full variable domain (rest looked up from reference TRBV5-6 and TRBJ1-2): DAGVTQSPTHLIKTRGQQVTLRCSPKSGHDTVSWYQQALGQGPQFIFQYYEEEERQRGNFPDRFSGHQFPNYSSELNVNALLLGDSALYLCASSLESGYTFGSGTRLTVV.